The following is a T cell receptor beta chain sequence with its context. The observed sequence ends 3 residues before the CDR3 terminus, with the missing tail filled in from the germline J gene. V trimming: 3 bases; J trimming: 4 bases; junction bases outside the gene matches: 9. Germline loops: CDR1 LNHDA, CDR2 SQIVND (reference sequence). The CDR3 runs 16 residues. The table came from immunoSEQ multiplex PCR; TCRdb's copy has only in-frame clones and leaves some out. This sample carries approximately 44,000 clones, with more than 1% going to the ten biggest clones. The data are from a study of T cells in women clearing cervical HPV infection. About the study: Controls' single incident HPV16 infection cleared within 12 months without precancer.

The receptor's source is a woman aged 18-70 years with a cervical HPV16 infection that either progressed to CIN3+ or cleared (not recorded which). The source material was blood buffy coat. V gene TRBV19 combines with J gene TRBJ2-3; 8 nucleotides agree with TRBD1. The sequenced part of the CDR3 DNA is TGTGCCAGTAGTATTTGGGGCAGGGGGCGCTCAGATACG. Its protein is CASSIWGRGRSDT. The CDR3 reads in full as CASSIWGRGRSDTQYF.